The sequence of this TCR beta chain was determined in a study of blood T cell repertoires in COVID-19. This clone was observed a single time. CDR1 and CDR2 from the germline V gene are MNHNS and SASEGT. CDR3 size: 18 residues. V lost 4 bases, J lost 5 bases, and 24 bases lay in between. Some clones are missing from TCRdb's copy, which holds only in-frame ones; the method was immunoSEQ multiplex PCR. The table has 75,000 to 85,000 clones, about 86% seen once. The V and J genes are TRBV6-1 and TRBJ2-1, with D possibly TRBD2 on 6 matching bases. This receptor was obtained from a human donor in a cohort sampled during active COVID-19. The sequenced material came from peripheral blood. The CDR3 bases are TGTGCCAGCAGTGTTATTAGCGGAGGACCCCGGCCCCACAATGAGCAGTTCTTC. Translating gives CASSVISGGPRPHNEQFF.